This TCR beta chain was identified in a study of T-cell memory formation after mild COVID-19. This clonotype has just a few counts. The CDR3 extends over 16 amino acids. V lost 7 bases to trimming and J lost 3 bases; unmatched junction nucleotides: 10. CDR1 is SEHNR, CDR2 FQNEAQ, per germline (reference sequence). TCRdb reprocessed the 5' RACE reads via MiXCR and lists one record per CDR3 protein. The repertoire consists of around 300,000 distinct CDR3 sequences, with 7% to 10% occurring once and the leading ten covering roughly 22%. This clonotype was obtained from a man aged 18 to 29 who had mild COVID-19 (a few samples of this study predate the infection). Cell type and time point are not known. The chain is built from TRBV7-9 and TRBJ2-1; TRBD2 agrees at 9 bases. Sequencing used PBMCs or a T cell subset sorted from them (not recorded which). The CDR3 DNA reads TGTGCCAGCACCGAAATGGCGGGGGGGTACTACAATGAGCAGTTCTTC. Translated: CASTEMAGGYYNEQFF.